The rows below give T cell receptor beta chains drawn from one sample of a study of CD8 T cells in Susac syndrome. TCRdb reanalysed the immunoSEQ multiplex PCR reads using MiXCR and keeps one entry per CDR3 protein. The data contain about 300,000 distinct CDR3 sequences, around 89% of them singletons. Material: CD8+ T cells from PBMCs. All receptors derive from a human donor with multiple sclerosis. CDR3s leave out the opening cysteine and the closing phenylalanine or tryptophan. Each record gives: CDR3 protein, J gene, V gene, clone size. Only part of the rows carry a size: once, few, many, or a class if the clone is expanded.

cdr3_aa: ASSQGDEGPWEQY
j_call: TRBJ2-7
v_call: TRBV4-1
clone_size: NA

cdr3_aa: SVGAGQGYNNEQF
j_call: TRBJ2-1
v_call: TRBV29-1
clone_size: once

cdr3_aa: ASSPTPSYEQY
j_call: TRBJ2-7
v_call: TRBV5-1
clone_size: NA

cdr3_aa: ASRQGSQPQH
j_call: TRBJ1-5
v_call: TRBV2
clone_size: NA

cdr3_aa: ASSITENTEAF
j_call: TRBJ1-1
v_call: TRBV19
clone_size: NA

cdr3_aa: ASSPPWGDTEAF
j_call: TRBJ1-1
v_call: TRBV28
clone_size: NA

cdr3_aa: ASSGPSRGLL
j_call: TRBJ1-4
v_call: TRBV9
clone_size: NA

cdr3_aa: ASSQDLAAGTSGTETQY
j_call: TRBJ2-5
v_call: TRBV3-1
clone_size: NA

cdr3_aa: ASSQWETDTQY
j_call: TRBJ2-3
v_call: TRBV14
clone_size: NA

cdr3_aa: ATSDWNNEQF
j_call: TRBJ2-1
v_call: TRBV24-1
clone_size: once

cdr3_aa: ASSYRPGQGHNEQF
j_call: TRBJ2-1
v_call: TRBV6-6
clone_size: NA

cdr3_aa: ASKDTEETQY
j_call: TRBJ2-5
v_call: TRBV19
clone_size: once

cdr3_aa: ASRQDRADTGELF
j_call: TRBJ2-2
v_call: TRBV28
clone_size: NA

cdr3_aa: ASSPALGASSTDTQY
j_call: TRBJ2-3
v_call: TRBV18
clone_size: NA

cdr3_aa: ASLSGAHSTDTQY
j_call: TRBJ2-3
v_call: TRBV6-2/TRBV6-3
clone_size: once

cdr3_aa: ASSEDSGGRLDEQF
j_call: TRBJ2-1
v_call: TRBV6-4
clone_size: NA

cdr3_aa: ASSAASGEYNEQF
j_call: TRBJ2-1
v_call: TRBV7-9
clone_size: NA

cdr3_aa: SVPQGSEAF
j_call: TRBJ1-1
v_call: TRBV29-1
clone_size: NA

cdr3_aa: ASSIGTGSVYEQY
j_call: TRBJ2-7
v_call: TRBV19
clone_size: NA

cdr3_aa: AWNQGITNEKLF
j_call: TRBJ1-4
v_call: TRBV30
clone_size: NA

cdr3_aa: SARGGAETQY
j_call: TRBJ2-5
v_call: TRBV20-1
clone_size: once

cdr3_aa: ASSRTAADEQY
j_call: TRBJ2-7
v_call: TRBV7-6
clone_size: NA

cdr3_aa: SARGRTAPDSNQPQH
j_call: TRBJ1-5
v_call: TRBV20-1
clone_size: NA

cdr3_aa: SARGGNEQF
j_call: TRBJ2-1
v_call: TRBV20-1
clone_size: few

cdr3_aa: ASSQEPGGVDTEAF
j_call: TRBJ1-1
v_call: TRBV14
clone_size: NA

cdr3_aa: ASSLYIQETQY
j_call: TRBJ2-5
v_call: TRBV7-6
clone_size: NA

cdr3_aa: ASSYSGGTNEKLF
j_call: TRBJ1-4
v_call: TRBV6-5
clone_size: NA

cdr3_aa: ASRETGTLYEQY
j_call: TRBJ2-7
v_call: TRBV28
clone_size: NA

cdr3_aa: ASSGTSYSYEQY
j_call: TRBJ2-7
v_call: TRBV27
clone_size: NA

cdr3_aa: ASRVSGELF
j_call: TRBJ2-2
v_call: TRBV27
clone_size: NA

cdr3_aa: ASSPRTSGRGDTGELF
j_call: TRBJ2-2
v_call: TRBV4-2
clone_size: NA

cdr3_aa: ASSEAPVGNTEAF
j_call: TRBJ1-1
v_call: TRBV6-1
clone_size: many

cdr3_aa: ASSLAIAGTSYEQY
j_call: TRBJ2-7
v_call: TRBV7-2
clone_size: NA

cdr3_aa: ASNGGAHADTQY
j_call: TRBJ2-3
v_call: TRBV9
clone_size: NA

cdr3_aa: ASSLLAHTGPNNEQF
j_call: TRBJ2-1
v_call: TRBV27
clone_size: NA

cdr3_aa: SARDRPAGGYT
j_call: TRBJ1-2
v_call: TRBV20-1
clone_size: NA

cdr3_aa: ASSRGASNEQF
j_call: TRBJ2-1
v_call: TRBV14
clone_size: once

cdr3_aa: ACGQGGEQY
j_call: TRBJ2-7
v_call: TRBV5-1
clone_size: few

cdr3_aa: SASGGYSYEQY
j_call: TRBJ2-7
v_call: TRBV20-1
clone_size: NA

cdr3_aa: AWSTSGPIYEQY
j_call: TRBJ2-7
v_call: TRBV30
clone_size: NA

cdr3_aa: ASSPIPRGLEETQY
j_call: TRBJ2-5
v_call: TRBV27
clone_size: NA

cdr3_aa: SAKKNEDSYGYT
j_call: TRBJ1-2
v_call: TRBV20-1
clone_size: NA

cdr3_aa: ASSYTTYEQY
j_call: TRBJ2-7
v_call: TRBV6-2/TRBV6-3
clone_size: few

cdr3_aa: ASSPALAGYNEQF
j_call: TRBJ2-1
v_call: TRBV6-5
clone_size: NA

cdr3_aa: ASSLWGDRIYGYT
j_call: TRBJ1-2
v_call: TRBV13
clone_size: NA

cdr3_aa: ATSDVGPEQY
j_call: TRBJ2-7
v_call: TRBV24-1
clone_size: NA

cdr3_aa: SARTGRGGTEAF
j_call: TRBJ1-1
v_call: TRBV20-1
clone_size: NA

cdr3_aa: SARARGTGELF
j_call: TRBJ2-2
v_call: TRBV20-1
clone_size: NA

cdr3_aa: SVALAGNYEQY
j_call: TRBJ2-7
v_call: TRBV29-1
clone_size: NA